The rows below give T cell receptor beta chains drawn from one sample of a study of OX40 agonist ivuxolimab in advanced cancers. Produced via immunoSEQ multiplex PCR; TCRdb's table is partial and in-frame only. This sample has 65,000 to 95,000 clones, with more than 75% found just once. This sample comprised CD4+ or CD8+ T cells sorted from blood, obtained in a trial of the OX40 agonist ivuxolimab. Receptor source: an adult with an advanced solid tumor such as melanoma, head and neck, liver or kidney cancer. Each CDR3 is given with its conserved first and last residue. The D gene is left open where the match is weak. Some rows have no size entry. The others give once, few or many, or a class for an expanded clone.

>TRBV7-9|TRBJ2-7|NA|NA
TGTGCCAGCAGCGAAACGGGCTACGAGCAGTACTTC
CASSETGYEQYF
>TRBV25-1|TRBJ2-6|NA|NA
TGTGCCAGCAGTGAATCGGCAGGGGCCCTCTCCGGGGCCAACGTCCTGACTTTC
CASSESAGALSGANVLTF
>TRBV7-3|TRBJ1-1|NA|NA
TGTGCCAGCAGCCCTGGCGGATATAACACTGAAGCTTTCTTT
CASSPGGYNTEAFF
>TRBV5-1|TRBJ1-2|TRBD1|NA
TGCGCCAGCAGCCCACGACAGGGGAACTATGGCTACACCTTC
CASSPRQGNYGYTF
>TRBV10-3|TRBJ1-1|NA|once
TGTGCCATCAGGGATTTACAGGGGAACACTGAAGCTTTCTTT
CAIRDLQGNTEAFF
>TRBV10-3|TRBJ2-2|NA|NA
TGTGCCCTCCGGCCCCGAATGAACACCGGGGAGCTGTTTTTT
CALRPRMNTGELFF
>TRBV7-9|TRBJ2-7|NA|NA
TGTGCCAGCAGCTTCCAGCGAGGAAGAACTGGCGAGCAGTACTTC
CASSFQRGRTGEQYF
>TRBV29-1|TRBJ1-4|NA|NA
TGCAGCGTTCTGACGGAGAATGAAAAACTGTTTTTT
CSVLTENEKLFF
>TRBV5-1|TRBJ1-2|NA|NA
TGCGCCAGCAGATTAGGAACCCAGGGAGGCTACACCTTC
CASRLGTQGGYTF
>TRBV18|TRBJ2-3|NA|NA
TGTGCCAGCTCATCCCCTACAGGTGCTAGCACAGATACGCAGTATTTT
CASSSPTGASTDTQYF
>TRBV2|TRBJ1-2|TRBD1|NA
TGTGCCAGCAGTCCTACCGGGACAGGGAATGGCTACACCTTC
CASSPTGTGNGYTF
>TRBV11-3|TRBJ2-1|TRBD2|once
TGTGCCAGCAGCTCCGGGACTAGCGGGGGGACCCACAATGAGCAGTTCTTC
CASSSGTSGGTHNEQFF
>TRBV5-1|TRBJ1-2|TRBD1|once
TGCGCCAGCAGCTTGGAGGGACAGGCTGGCCCTAGCTCCACGGGCTACACCTTC
CASSLEGQAGPSSTGYTF
>TRBV10-3|TRBJ2-7|NA|NA
TGTGCCATCAGTGAGTCAGGACGGACCTACGAGCAGTACTTC
CAISESGRTYEQYF
>TRBV29-1|TRBJ1-1|NA|NA
TGCAGCGTTGACAAAACGGGCCTGGGCACTGAAGCTTTCTTT
CSVDKTGLGTEAFF
>TRBV19|TRBJ2-4|NA|NA
TGTGCCAGTAGTGTAACAGAATCACTAGCCAAAAACATTCAGTACTTC
CASSVTESLAKNIQYF
>TRBV5-1|TRBJ2-3|NA|NA
TGCGCCAGCAGCCCTGGTGACGCTGCCAGCACAGATACGCAGTATTTT
CASSPGDAASTDTQYF
>TRBV28|TRBJ2-3|TRBD2|once
TGTGCCAGCAGCACACAGCGGGGGGGCACAGATACGCAGTATTTT
CASSTQRGGTDTQYF
>TRBV2|TRBJ1-1|TRBD1|NA
TGTGCCGGAAGAGGGGGCTACCTCTTCGGTACTGAAGCTTTCTTT
CAGRGGYLFGTEAFF
>TRBV7-2|TRBJ1-1|NA|NA
TGTGCCAGCAGCCGTAATGGGGGGGACACTGAAGCTTTCTTT
CASSRNGGDTEAFF
>TRBV7-9|TRBJ2-7|TRBD1|NA
TGTGCCAGCAGCCCACAGACAGGGGGCGTCGAGCAGTACTTC
CASSPQTGGVEQYF
>TRBV5-4|TRBJ2-2|TRBD1|NA
TGTGCCAGCAGCTACGGGACAGGGGGCGCGGGCACCGGGGAGCTGTTTTTT
CASSYGTGGAGTGELFF
>TRBV7-2|TRBJ2-3|TRBD1|few
TGTGCCAGCAGCTCGACAGGGGGCCTTGATACGCAGTATTTT
CASSSTGGLDTQYF
>TRBV18|TRBJ1-1|NA|NA
TGTGCCAGCTCTCAGGACGGCCTGAGGTACACTGAAGCTTTCTTT
CASSQDGLRYTEAFF
>TRBV6-5|TRBJ2-5|NA|NA
TGTGCCAGCAGCTCCGGGACTCGACAATCGGAGACCCAGTACTTC
CASSSGTRQSETQYF
>TRBV9|TRBJ2-2|NA|NA
TGTGCCAGCAGTGACACCTCGAACACCGGGGAGCTGTTTTTT
CASSDTSNTGELFF
>TRBV2|TRBJ2-2|NA|NA
TGTGCCAGCAGTGAACAGCCTGGCGGGGAGCTGTTTTTT
CASSEQPGGELFF
>TRBV28|TRBJ2-3|TRBD2|NA
TGTGCCAGCAGTTCACACCGAACTTTTCGACTAGCCGAGGACACAGATACGCAGTATTTT
CASSSHRTFRLAEDTDTQYF
>TRBV10-3|TRBJ2-7|TRBD1|NA
TGTGCCATCAGTGAGTCGGGCAGGGGGAGCGAGCAGTACTTC
CAISESGRGSEQYF
>TRBV7-9|TRBJ1-4|NA|NA
TGTGCCAGCAGCTCTCGACAGACGAATGAAAAACTGTTTTTT
CASSSRQTNEKLFF
>TRBV7-2|TRBJ1-3|NA|NA
TGTGCCAGCAGCAACGCTCGGAACTCTGGAAACACCATATATTTT
CASSNARNSGNTIYF
>TRBV7-3|TRBJ2-7|NA|NA
TGTGCCAGCAGTGTGTCCCCGGATACCTACGAGCAGTACTTC
CASSVSPDTYEQYF
>TRBV6-1|TRBJ2-1|NA|NA
TGTGCCAGCAGTGAACAGACTATGAATGAGCAGTTCTTC
CASSEQTMNEQFF
>TRBV28|TRBJ1-3|NA|NA
TGTGCCAGCAAACTAGGGGGAACTGGAAACACCATATATTTT
CASKLGGTGNTIYF
>TRBV18|TRBJ1-5|NA|NA
TGTGCCAGCGCCAGATTCCGGGAAGATAATCAGCCCCAGCATTTT
CASARFREDNQPQHF
>TRBV28|TRBJ1-6|NA|NA
TGTGCCAGCAGTACCTACGGGGGGGTGGATTCACCCCTCCACTTT
CASSTYGGVDSPLHF
>TRBV5-1|TRBJ2-5|NA|NA
TGCGCCAGCAGCTTGGTAAGCGGGCTTCAAGAGACCCAGTACTTC
CASSLVSGLQETQYF
>TRBV19|TRBJ1-5|NA|few
TGTGCCAGTGCTGATGGGCCATATAGCAATCAGCCCCAGCATTTT
CASADGPYSNQPQHF
>TRBV7-9|TRBJ1-2|TRBD1|NA
TGTGCCAGCACCAGAACAGGGGATGGCTACACCTTC
CASTRTGDGYTF
>TRBV5-5|TRBJ1-4|NA|once
TGTGCCAGCAGCTCCGGGACATCGACAGCAACTAATGAAAAACTGTTTTTT
CASSSGTSTATNEKLFF
>TRBV7-2|TRBJ1-3|NA|NA
TGTGCCAGCAGCGAACGAAAGGCCTCTGGAAACACCATATATTTT
CASSERKASGNTIYF
>TRBV5-1|TRBJ2-3|NA|NA
TGCGCCAGCAGCTTGCGGGGGGCGGGGGATACGCAGTATTTT
CASSLRGAGDTQYF
>TRBV13|TRBJ1-1|NA|NA
TGTGCCAGCAGCCTAAGGTTCGCTGAAGCTTTCTTT
CASSLRFAEAFF
>TRBV7-9|TRBJ2-1|NA|few
TGTGCCAGCAGCCCCAAGCGTAGAGTCTCCTACAATGAGCAGTTCTTC
CASSPKRRVSYNEQFF
>TRBV27|TRBJ1-4|TRBD1|NA
TGTGCCAGCAGTTTCGGACAGGGTCGGGAAAAACTGTTTTTT
CASSFGQGREKLFF
>TRBV4-3|TRBJ2-1|TRBD2|NA
TGCGCCAGCAGCCGATTCCGGGGGGGTCAGTCAAATGAGCAGTTCTTC
CASSRFRGGQSNEQFF
>TRBV18|TRBJ2-1|NA|once
TGTGCCAGCTCACCGGATATCTCCTACAATGAGCAGTTCTTC
CASSPDISYNEQFF
>TRBV7-2|TRBJ1-4|NA|NA
TGTGCCAGCAGCTTACAGCAGCATGAAAAACTGTTTTTT
CASSLQQHEKLFF
>TRBV18|TRBJ2-5|NA|NA
TGTGCCAGCTCACCGCAAGGGAGGTCAGAGACCCAGTACTTC
CASSPQGRSETQYF
>TRBV19|TRBJ1-2|NA|NA
TGTGCCAGTAGTATATCCTCCACAACAGGGTTCACGACAGATAACTATGGCTACACCTTC
CASSISSTTGFTTDNYGYTF
>TRBV2|TRBJ2-5|NA|NA
TGTGCCGCAAAGGAGACGGGGGAGACCCAGTACTTC
CAAKETGETQYF
>TRBV5-4|TRBJ2-7|NA|once
TGTGCCAGCAGCTCCAGAGGGTCGGGAACCTACGAGCAGTACTTC
CASSSRGSGTYEQYF
>TRBV11-2|TRBJ1-1|NA|NA
TGTGCCAGCAGCTTGATGGGGAACACTGAAGCTTTCTTT
CASSLMGNTEAFF
>TRBV7-3|TRBJ1-2|NA|NA
TGTGCCAGCAGCTTAGACCCGGGCAGCTATGGCTACACCTTC
CASSLDPGSYGYTF
>TRBV27|TRBJ1-2|TRBD1|NA
TGTGCCAGCAGCGACAGGGGTTCCTATGGCTACACCTTC
CASSDRGSYGYTF
>TRBV7-9|TRBJ1-2|NA|NA
TGTGCCAGCAGCTTAGGCGGCCGTTATGGCTACACCTTC
CASSLGGRYGYTF